The next 26 T cell receptor beta chains were all read from a single sample in a study of T-cell memory formation after mild COVID-19. In TCRdb, the 5' RACE reads were re-called with MiXCR into one record per CDR3 protein. Seen here are 250,000 to 300,000 distinct CDR3 sequences, about 17% observed once, and the top ten hold roughly 20%. Sequencing was performed on PBMCs or a T cell subset sorted from them (not recorded which). These receptors came from a man younger than 35 who had mild COVID-19 (a few samples of this study predate the infection). Cell type and time point are not known.

This clonotype was detected a few times. The chain recombines TRBV7-2 with TRBJ2-1; maybe TRBD2 (6 bases). Germline V gives CDR1 SGHTA, CDR2 FQGNSA. The CDR3 contains 14 residues. V lost 5 bases to trimming and J lost 7 bases, with 15 bases between them. In DNA, the CDR3 is TGTGCCAGCAGCGCCCCGGGAGCCAGGAATGAGCAGTTCTTC. Translating it yields CASSAPGARNEQFF.

The CDR3 nucleotides are TGTGCCAGCAGTATAGCGCCAACCCACTCTGGGGCCAACGTCCTGACTTTC. Protein product: CASSIAPTHSGANVLTF. The chain recombines TRBV9 with TRBJ2-6; D might be TRBD2 (5 bases). This CDR3 comprises 17 residues. Trimming left V 5 bases short and J 0 bases short, with 15 bases between. The germline V gene encodes CDR1 SGDLS and CDR2 YYNGEE.

There are a few counts of this clonotype. The chain carries TRBV29-1 and TRBJ1-2; D perhaps matches TRBD1 (5 bases). Trimming pared 7 bases from V and 2 bases from J, leaving 14 bases between. This CDR3 has 13 amino acids. Germline V lookup: CDR1 SQVTM, CDR2 ANQGSEA. CDR3 DNA: TGCAGCGCTTATAGGGGCGCCAACTATGGCTACACCTTC. It specifies CSAYRGANYGYTF. The full variable domain, its missing parts supplied by reference TRBV29-1 and TRBJ1-2, is SAVISQKPSRDICQRGTSLTIQCQVDSQVTMMFWYRQQPGQSLTLIATANQGSEATYESGFVIDKFPISRPNLTFSTLTVSNMSPEDSSIYLCSAYRGANYGYTFGSGTRLTVV.

This clonotype has more than one count but fewer than ten. This sequence joins TRBV28 and TRBJ2-2; TRBD2 aligns across 8 bases. The ends lost 1 base at V and 5 bases at J; junction bases unmatched: 3. Germline CDR1 is MDHEN and CDR2 is SYDVKM. CDR3 size: 15 residues. CDR3 in DNA: TGTGCCAGCAGTTTATTCGGGGGGGATACCGGGGAGCTGTTTTTT. This translates into CASSLFGGDTGELFF.

The V and J genes are TRBV4-2 and TRBJ1-2; D is perhaps TRBD1 (5 bases). CDR1 LGHNA and CDR2 YNFKEQ come from the germline V gene. With 1 base removed from V and 4 bases from J, the gap between germline ends came to 19 bases. CDR3 length equals 17 residues. CDR3 sequence (DNA): TGTGCCAGCAGCCAAGGTCGAGGGGCCCTTTCGTCCTATGGCTACACCTTC. Residues: CASSQGRGALSSYGYTF.

This clonotype was seen a handful of times. J is TRBJ2-1 and V is TRBV7-9; no definite D call. This CDR3 contains 16 residues. The germline V and J ends were trimmed by 1 base and 2 bases, with 12 bases remaining between them. Germline CDR1 SEHNR, CDR2 FQNEAQ (reference sequence). Here the CDR3 reads CASSLEAGRTYNEQFF. CDR3 nucleotides: TGTGCCAGCAGCTTAGAGGCAGGTCGGACCTACAATGAGCAGTTCTTC.

This clonotype was seen repeatedly, ten times or more. This sequence joins TRBV5-8 and TRBJ2-3, with 10 bases lining up with TRBD2. The V segment lost 5 bases and the J segment 6 bases; nucleotides outside the gene matches: 9. There are 15 residues in the CDR3. CDR1 and CDR2 (germline): SGHTS, YDEGEE. The CDR3: CASRTKRGGWDTQYF. DNA of the CDR3: TGTGCCAGCAGAACGAAGCGGGGGGGTTGGGATACGCAGTATTTT.

The sample holds a few counts of this clonotype. The CDR3, as DNA: TGTGCCAGCAGTTTATCGGAGGGCGAGGAGCAGTACTTC. Its protein product is CASSLSEGEEQYF. V usage is TRBV12-3 or TRBV12-4 and J usage is TRBJ2-7, with D possibly matching TRBD2 (6 bases). The CDR3 covers 13 residues. V lost 2 bases and J 7 bases, leaving 12 bases between the germline ends.

This clonotype was seen a handful of times. The CDR3 sequence: CASSLVIGTEAFF. The CDR3 DNA reads as TGTGCCAGCAGCTTAGTCATTGGGACTGAAGCTTTCTTT. The genes are TRBV7-2 and TRBJ1-1; D remains unclear. The CDR3 sequence is 13 residues long. The germline gives CDR1 SGHTA, CDR2 FQGNSA. V was pared by 1 base and J by 5 bases, with 8 bases between.

This clonotype turned up a few times. The chain carries TRBV6-2 or TRBV6-3 and TRBJ1-4; no clear D. V lost 2 bases and J 14 bases, leaving 12 bases between the germline ends. The CDR3 consists of 12 residues. Germline assignment: CDR1 MNHEY and CDR2 SVGEGT. In nucleotides, the CDR3 is TGTGCCAGCAGTTACCAGGCGGTTTGGCTGTTTTTT. Its translation is CASSYQAVWLFF.

This clonotype was detected ten times or more. This chain links TRBV20-1 with TRBJ2-3; D gene ambiguous. CDR1 and CDR2 from the germline V gene are DFQATT and SNEGSKA (reference sequence). The V end was cut by 4 bases, the J end by 0 bases, with 14 bases between. The CDR3 consists of 15 residues. CDR3 amino acids: CSAMDASTSTDTQYF. The CDR3 nucleotides read TGCAGTGCTATGGACGCGTCTACTAGCACAGATACGCAGTATTTT.

This chain's CDR3 is CASSQVPPGKNIQYF. As DNA, the CDR3 is TGCGCCAGCAGCCAAGTCCCCCCCGGCAAAAACATTCAGTACTTC. The rearrangement joins TRBV4-1 to TRBJ2-4; no firm D call. Germline values: CDR1 MGHRA, CDR2 YSYEKL. Trimming took off 1 base at V and 3 bases at J, with 10 bases between the two ends. The CDR3 runs to 15 residues.

This clonotype has only a few counts. The chain recombines TRBV7-3 with TRBJ2-5; no definite D call. Looked up from germline, CDR1 is SGHTA and CDR2 is FQGTGA. The germline V and J ends were trimmed by 0 bases and 5 bases, with 7 bases remaining between them. The CDR3 extends over 13 amino acids. The CDR3 is CASSLTLGETQYF. CDR3 bases: TGTGCCAGCAGCTTAACTCTGGGGGAGACCCAGTACTTC. The full variable domain, its missing parts supplied by reference TRBV7-3 and TRBJ2-5, is GAGVSQTPSNKVTEKGKYVELRCDPISGHTALYWYRQSLGQGPEFLIYFQGTGAADDSGLPNDRFFAVRPEGSVSTLKIQRTERGDSAVYLCASSLTLGETQYFGPGTRLLVL.

This clonotype was seen a handful of times. This chain connects TRBV7-8 to TRBJ1-3; D gene unclear. This CDR3 is 16 amino acids long. Germline V gives CDR1 SGHVS, CDR2 FQNEAQ. The V gene lost 0 bases and the J gene lost 0 bases, with 9 bases spanning the gap. CDR3: CASSLAGRSSGNTIYF. The CDR3 DNA reads as TGTGCCAGCAGCTTAGCCGGCAGGAGCTCTGGAAACACCATATATTTT.

The gene calls are TRBV20-1 and TRBJ1-5, with TRBD1 as a possible D gene (6 bases). The CDR3 length is 14 residues. The V end was cut by 3 bases, the J end by 4 bases, with 13 bases between. Germline V CDR1 and CDR2: DFQATT, SNEGSKA (reference sequence). The CDR3 reads CSARPQRGNQPQHF. The CDR3 nucleotides read TGCAGTGCTAGGCCTCAAAGGGGGAATCAGCCCCAGCATTTT.

The table lists this clonotype with a few counts. CDR3 protein: CASSSFRGNTEAFF. CDR3 nucleotides: TGTGCCAGCAGCTCGTTCAGGGGGAACACTGAAGCTTTCTTT. The chain uses TRBV7-6 and TRBJ1-1; D perhaps matches TRBD1 (6 bases). The germline V gene encodes CDR1 SGHVS and CDR2 FNYEAQ. The CDR3 runs 14 residues. V was pared by 4 bases and J by 1 base, with 10 bases between.

The CDR3 protein is CASSSSETQYF. In DNA, the CDR3 is TGTGCCAGCAGCTCATCAGAGACCCAGTACTTC. V usage is TRBV7-8 and J usage is TRBJ2-5; D is unclear. V shed 4 bases and J shed 4 bases, with 4 bases lying between them. Germline assignment: CDR1 SGHVS and CDR2 FQNEAQ. The CDR3 runs 11 residues. The variable domain in full, with the rest retrieved from reference TRBV7-8 and TRBJ2-5, is GAGVSQSPRYKVAKRGQDVALRCDPISGHVSLFWYQQALGQGPEFLTYFQNEAQLDKSGLPSDRFFAERPEGSVSTLKIQRTQQEDSAVYLCASSSSETQYFGPGTRLLVL.

This clonotype was recorded at least ten times. The J gene is TRBJ2-3, the V gene TRBV7-2; 8 nucleotides match TRBD2. The CDR3 is 16 amino acids. Trimming removed 7 bases from V and 3 bases from J; junction bases left unmatched: 12. Looked up from germline, CDR1 is SGHTA and CDR2 is FQGNSA. The CDR3 here is CASTVHRGGGTDTQYF. In DNA, the CDR3 is TGTGCCAGCACCGTACACCGGGGGGGAGGGACAGATACGCAGTATTTT.

V is TRBV2 and J is TRBJ2-7; tentatively, D is TRBD1 or TRBD2 (6 bases each). In germline, CDR1 is SNHLY, CDR2 FYNNEI. The V and J ends lost 0 bases and 5 bases respectively, with 14 bases between them. This CDR3 has 15 amino acids. CDR3 sequence (DNA): TGTGCCAGCAGTGAAGCTTTGATCGGGGGCGACGAGCAGTACTTC. Translated: CASSEALIGGDEQYF.

This clonotype has at least ten counts. The rearrangement links TRBV29-1 to TRBJ2-5; 7 bases map to TRBD1. This CDR3 contains 12 residues. Germline assignment: CDR1 SQVTM and CDR2 ANQGSEA. Losses at the gene ends were 6 bases for V and 0 bases for J; bases not matched to a gene: 1. CDR3 loop: CSVGTDQETQYF. DNA of the CDR3: TGCAGCGTGGGGACAGACCAAGAGACCCAGTACTTC.

This clonotype was counted between two and nine times. V is TRBV20-1 and J is TRBJ2-3; D perhaps matches TRBD2 (6 bases). Between the trimmed V and J ends, which lost 3 bases and 3 bases, there was a span of 10 bases. Per the germline V gene, CDR1 is DFQATT and CDR2 is SNEGSKA (reference sequence). CDR3 length: 13 residues. The CDR3 protein is CSASGGRTDTQYF. CDR3 coding DNA: TGCAGTGCTAGCGGGGGTCGGACAGATACGCAGTATTTT.

The rearrangement uses TRBV2 and TRBJ2-2; 8 nucleotides match TRBD2. V was clipped by 9 bases and J by 0 bases; unmatched bases: 3. The CDR3 runs 14 residues. Looked up from germline, CDR1 is SNHLY and CDR2 is FYNNEI. CDR3 DNA sequence: TGTGCCAGTTCGGGACTAGCGAACACCGGGGAGCTGTTTTTT. This gives the protein CASSGLANTGELFF.

This clonotype occurred many times. CDR3 bases: TGTGCCAGCAGTTTGGAGGGGAACACTGAAGCTTTCTTT. Its translation is CASSLEGNTEAFF. The V gene is TRBV7-9, the J gene TRBJ1-1; no definite D call. V dropped 6 bases and J dropped 1 base, with 9 bases sitting between them. Germline assignment: CDR1 SEHNR and CDR2 FQNEAQ (reference sequence). The CDR3 contains 13 residues.

The rearrangement joins TRBV6-4 to TRBJ2-3; perhaps TRBD1 as D (5 bases). The V gene's germline CDR1 is MRHNA and CDR2 SNTAGT. The V end lost 6 bases, the J end lost 3 bases, and 10 bases lay between the germline ends. The CDR3 is made up of 13 amino acids. This CDR3 is CASSRVLTDTQYF. Written as DNA, the CDR3 is TGTGCCAGCAGCAGGGTTTTGACAGATACGCAGTATTTT.

V is TRBV28 and J is TRBJ2-7, with 8 bases that match TRBD1. The V segment lost 8 bases and the J segment 6 bases; nucleotides outside the gene matches: 6. The CDR3 sequence is 12 residues long. Per the germline V gene, CDR1 is MDHEN and CDR2 is SYDVKM. The CDR3 nucleotides are TGTGCCAGCGGCGCAGGGGGCGTCGAGCAGTACGTC. Translation gives CASGAGGVEQYV.

This chain connects TRBV20-1 to TRBJ1-2; weak D call: TRBD1 (5 bases). This CDR3 has 14 residues. V was shortened by 1 base and J by 9 bases, with 18 bases between the two germline ends. Per the germline V gene, CDR1 is DFQATT and CDR2 is SNEGSKA (reference sequence). Here the CDR3 DNA reads TGCAGTGCTAGAGTTGTGACAGCTCCCGGCAGCTACACCTTC. Its protein is CSARVVTAPGSYTF.